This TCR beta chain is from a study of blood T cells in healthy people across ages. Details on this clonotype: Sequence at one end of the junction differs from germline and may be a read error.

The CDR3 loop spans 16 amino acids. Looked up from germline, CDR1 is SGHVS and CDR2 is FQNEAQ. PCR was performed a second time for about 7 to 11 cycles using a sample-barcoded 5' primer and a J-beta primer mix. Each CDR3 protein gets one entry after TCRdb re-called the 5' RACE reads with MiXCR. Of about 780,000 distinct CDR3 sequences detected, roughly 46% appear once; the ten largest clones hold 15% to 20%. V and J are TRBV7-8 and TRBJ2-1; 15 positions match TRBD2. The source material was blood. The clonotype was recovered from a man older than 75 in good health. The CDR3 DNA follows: TGTGCCGGCAGCCGATCCGGGACTAGCGGGAGGAGTGAGCAGTTCTTC. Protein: CAGSRSGTSGRSEQFF.